The 8 T cell receptor beta chains below were found in one sample sequenced in a study of shared clonotypes between healthy human individuals (dated by TCRdb to about 2020). The protocol used for the library was the immunoSEQ multiplex PCR assay. The source is immuneACCESS, and TCRdb retained only in-frame sequences with V and J called. Part of the clones is not carried over; for the studies checked, unresolved V genes explain less than half of this, and the remainder is unexplained. The sample data list about 480,000 clones, and less than 85% of these were observed just once. 13% of the sample rests with the top ten. The specimen sequenced was PBMCs. These TCRs come from a woman aged 35 to 49 in good health. Some clones in this sample may be carry-over from other donors' samples.

This chain joins TRBV7-2 and TRBJ2-1, with TRBD1 as a possible D gene (6 bases). The V end was cut by 5 bases, the J end by 8 bases, with 19 bases between. CDR1 SGHTA and CDR2 FQGNSA come from the germline V gene. The CDR3 extends over 15 amino acids. CDR3 sequence reads: CASSPVGQGWDEQFF. DNA of the CDR3: TGTGCCAGCAGCCCTGTCGGCCAGGGGTGGGATGAGCAGTTCTTC.

This rearrangement joins TRBV10-3 to TRBJ2-1, with D uncertain. Per germline, CDR1 ENHRY and CDR2 SYGVKD. This CDR3 is 12 amino acids long. Trimming stripped 2 bases from V and 4 bases from J, with 3 bases between. DNA for the CDR3: TGTGCCATCAGTGAGATATACAATGAGCAGTTCTTC. Its translation: CAISEIYNEQFF.

This clone was recorded a few times. This sequence joins TRBV4-2 and TRBJ2-2, with D perhaps TRBD2 (7 bases). CDR3 size: 14 residues. V dropped 5 bases and J dropped 6 bases, with 13 bases sitting between them. Germline values: CDR1 LGHNA, CDR2 YNFKEQ. CDR3 in DNA: TGTGCCAGCAGCGGGGGGGGCGTAGCCGGGGAGCTGTTTTTT. It yields the protein CASSGGGVAGELFF.

This clone was recorded only once. The rearrangement joins TRBV28 to TRBJ2-3; TRBD2 is a possible D gene (6 bases). With 7 bases removed from V and 0 bases from J, the gap between germline ends came to 14 bases. CDR3 length: 15 amino acids. Germline CDR1 and CDR2: MDHEN and SYDVKM. The CDR3 loop reads CASNTAGTSTDTQYF. CDR3 coding DNA: TGTGCCAGCAACACGGCGGGGACTAGCACAGATACGCAGTATTTT.

In regard to this clone: The junction does not match germline at one end; this may be a read error. The CDR3 DNA is TGTGCCAGCACCGTCCGGGCAGGTTTGGGGCTCGGCTTC. Its translation: CASTVRAGLGLGF. The chain has TRBV28 and TRBJ1-2, with D perhaps TRBD1 (5 bases). The CDR3 runs 13 residues. Germline CDR1 reads MDHEN; CDR2 reads SYDVKM.

CDR3: CASSVSWQGKETQYF. CDR3 DNA sequence: TGTGCCAGTAGTGTTTCGTGGCAGGGGAAGGAGACCCAGTACTTC. The V and J genes are TRBV19 and TRBJ2-5, with D possibly TRBD1 on 6 matching bases. V dropped 5 bases and J dropped 5 bases, with 18 bases sitting between them. The germline V gene has CDR1 LNHDA and CDR2 SQIVND (reference sequence). The length of the CDR3 is 15 residues.

The chain couples TRBV27 to TRBJ1-2, with a weak D call TRBD1 (5 bases). CDR1 and CDR2 from the germline V gene are MNHEY and SMNVEV (reference sequence). The CDR3 runs to 14 residues. Trimming left V 6 bases short and J 4 bases short, with 15 bases between. The CDR3 reads CASRLQAAPYGYTF. In DNA form, the CDR3 reads TGTGCCAGCAGATTACAGGCCGCGCCCTATGGCTACACCTTC.

Only a few counts were recorded for this clone. The chain has TRBV19 and TRBJ1-3, with D tentatively TRBD1 (6 bases). Germline CDR1 is LNHDA and CDR2 is SQIVND (reference sequence). Trimming left V 9 bases short and J 0 bases short, with 15 bases between. The CDR3 loop spans 15 amino acids. CDR3 nucleotides: TGTGCCAGCTCCCAGGGGCCCAGCTCTGGAAACACCATATATTTT. Its translation is CASSQGPSSGNTIYF.